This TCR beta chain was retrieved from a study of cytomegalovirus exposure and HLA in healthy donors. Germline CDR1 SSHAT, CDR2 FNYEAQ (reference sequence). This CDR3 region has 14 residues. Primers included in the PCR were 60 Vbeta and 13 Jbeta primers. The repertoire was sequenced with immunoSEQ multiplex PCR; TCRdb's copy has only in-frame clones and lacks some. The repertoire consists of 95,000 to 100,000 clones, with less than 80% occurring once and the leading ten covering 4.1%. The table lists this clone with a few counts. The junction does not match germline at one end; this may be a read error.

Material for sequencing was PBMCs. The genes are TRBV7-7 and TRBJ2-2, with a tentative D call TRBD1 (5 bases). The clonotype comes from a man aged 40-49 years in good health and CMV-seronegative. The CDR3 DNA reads TGTGCTAGCAGCTTAGATGCAGGGACCGGGGAGCTGTTTTTT. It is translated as CASSLDAGTGELFF.